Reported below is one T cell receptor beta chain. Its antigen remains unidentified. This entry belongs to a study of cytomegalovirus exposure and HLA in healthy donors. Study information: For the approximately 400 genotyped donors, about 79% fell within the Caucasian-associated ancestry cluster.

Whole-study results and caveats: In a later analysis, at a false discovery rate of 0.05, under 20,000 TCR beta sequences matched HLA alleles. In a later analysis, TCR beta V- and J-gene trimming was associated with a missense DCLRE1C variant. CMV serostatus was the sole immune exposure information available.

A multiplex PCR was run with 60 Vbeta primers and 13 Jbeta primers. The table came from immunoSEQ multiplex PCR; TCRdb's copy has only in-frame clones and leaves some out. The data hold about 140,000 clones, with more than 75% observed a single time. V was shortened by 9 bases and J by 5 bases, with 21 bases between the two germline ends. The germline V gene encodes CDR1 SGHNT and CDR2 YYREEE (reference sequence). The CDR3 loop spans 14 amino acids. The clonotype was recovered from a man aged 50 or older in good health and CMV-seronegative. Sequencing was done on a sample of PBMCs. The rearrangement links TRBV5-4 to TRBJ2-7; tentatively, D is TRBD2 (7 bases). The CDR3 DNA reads TGTGCCACTAGGCGAGGGGGGGTTGGTGACGAGCAGTACTTC. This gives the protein CATRRGGVGDEQYF.